The TCR beta chain under discussion was sequenced for a study of blood T cell repertoires in COVID-19. Overall study: Acute and convalescent COVID-19 samples came from the United States, Italy and Spain.

Germline lookup yields CDR1 SQVTM and CDR2 ANQGSEA. The ends were cut back, 4 bases at V and 3 bases at J, with 13 bases in the middle. The CDR3 extends over 13 amino acids. Original handling: Quantification of nucleated cells was approximated via reference gene primer amplification. TCRdb's copy holds only in-frame clones and misses some; the assay was immunoSEQ multiplex PCR. V and J calls and clone size come straight from that table; D and trimming were deduced from the DNA. The table shows about 100,000 clones, with about 86% occurring only once. The sample was peripheral blood. The receptor was derived from a human donor in a cohort sampled during active COVID-19. The V and J genes are TRBV29-1 and TRBJ2-7; D may be TRBD1 (5 bases). The CDR3 nucleotides are TGCAGCGTTGTTTCCCAGGGTAACTACGAGCAGTACTTC. Its translation: CSVVSQGNYEQYF.